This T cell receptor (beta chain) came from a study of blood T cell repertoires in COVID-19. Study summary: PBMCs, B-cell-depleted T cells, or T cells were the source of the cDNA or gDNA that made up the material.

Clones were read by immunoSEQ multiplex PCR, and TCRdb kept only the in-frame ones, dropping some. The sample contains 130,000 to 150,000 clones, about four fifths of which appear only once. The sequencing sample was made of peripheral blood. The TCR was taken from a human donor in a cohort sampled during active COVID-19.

CDR3 sequence reads: CASSLQGTDTQYF. As DNA, the CDR3 is TGTGCCAGCAGTTTACAGGGTACAGATACGCAGTATTTT. V usage is TRBV28 and J usage is TRBJ2-3, with D tentatively TRBD1 (5 bases). The CDR3 consists of 13 residues. The germline V gene encodes CDR1 MDHEN and CDR2 SYDVKM. V lost 2 bases and J lost 3, with 6 bases in between.